The subject of this entry is one T cell receptor (beta chain). Its antigen remains unknown. Other DNA sequences in this sample translate to the same CDR3. The sample is drawn from a study of shared clonotypes between healthy human individuals. Across the study: Sampling drew on donors who were two women and a few men aged 18 to 49. General observations from the study: Several donors had 4% to 5% of their naive CD4 clonotypes in common.

Deep-level running was used for the assay. Profiled with immunoSEQ multiplex PCR; TCRdb holds only in-frame clones, not every one. This repertoire shows roughly 2.1 million clones, about 92% found once; its top ten account for roughly 1.8%. Trimming removed 3 bases at V and 4 bases at J, with 10 bases between. This CDR3 is built from 13 residues. Per germline, CDR1 SGHNT and CDR2 YENEEA. CD45RO-negative cells were positively selected for CCR7, leaving out terminally differentiated effector memory CD45RA+ cells. The source is a man younger than 35 in good health. Some clones in this sample may be carry-over from other donors' samples. The chain is built from TRBV11-3 and TRBJ2-7; no definite D call. Sequenced material: naive CD8+ T cells from PBMCs. In DNA form, the CDR3 reads TGTGCCAGCAGCTTGATGGGTTCTTACGAGCAGTACTTC. Protein: CASSLMGSYEQYF. Drawing the rest from reference TRBV11-3 and TRBJ2-7, the complete variable domain is EAGVVQSPRYKIIEKKQPVAFWCNPISGHNTLYWYLQNLGQGPELLIRYENEEAVDDSQLPKDRFSAERLKGVDSTLKIQPAELGDSAVYLCASSLMGSYEQYFGPGTRLTVT.